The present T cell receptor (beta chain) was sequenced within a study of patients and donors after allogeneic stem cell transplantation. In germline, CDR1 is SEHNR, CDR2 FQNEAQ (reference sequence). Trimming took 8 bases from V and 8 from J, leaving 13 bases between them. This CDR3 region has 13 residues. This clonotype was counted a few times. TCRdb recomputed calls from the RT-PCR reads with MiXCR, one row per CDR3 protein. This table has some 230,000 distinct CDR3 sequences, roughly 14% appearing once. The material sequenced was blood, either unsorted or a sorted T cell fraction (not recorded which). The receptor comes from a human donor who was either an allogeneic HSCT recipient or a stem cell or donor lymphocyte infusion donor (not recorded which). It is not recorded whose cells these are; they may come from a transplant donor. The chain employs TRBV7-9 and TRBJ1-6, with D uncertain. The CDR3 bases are TGTGCCAGCGCCGTGGGCCGAGATTCACCCCTCCACTTT. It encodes CASAVGRDSPLHF.